Following are 19 T cell receptor beta chains from one sample sequenced in a study of monozygotic twins with inflammatory bowel disease. With the 5' RACE reads reprocessed, TCRdb shows one record per CDR3 protein and no DNA. This sample's table has about 160,000 distinct CDR3 sequences. The sequenced material came from blood. The receptors here all came from a human donor with ulcerative colitis or Crohn's disease, or a healthy co-twin of an affected twin (not recorded which).

J is TRBJ2-1 and V is TRBV12-3 or TRBV12-4. There are 15 residues in the CDR3. CDR3 loop: CASSLRVENYNEQFF.

This chain links TRBV5-1 with TRBJ2-1; TCRdb proposes TRBD2, but this gene call is untestable without DNA. Germline CDR1 SGHRS, CDR2 YFSETQ. This CDR3 region has 15 residues. The CDR3 loop is CASSTPAGGGNEQFF.

The chain's CDR3 is CASSDSLGQETQYF. This chain joins TRBV12-3 or TRBV12-4 and TRBJ2-5; TCRdb reports TRBD1, a call that lacks DNA to check it against. CDR3 size: 14 residues.

The chain is built from TRBV4-3 and TRBJ2-1. Germline CDR1 is LGHNA and CDR2 is YSLEER. CDR3 length: 13 amino acids. The CDR3 sequence is CASSQETLWEQFF.

V is TRBV5-5 and J is TRBJ1-1. Germline assignment: CDR1 SGHKS and CDR2 YYEKEE (reference sequence). This CDR3 is built from 16 residues. CDR3 amino acids: CASSLSAGKENTEAFF.

This sequence joins TRBV7-2 and TRBJ1-2; TCRdb reports TRBD1, a call that lacks DNA to check it against. The CDR3 consists of 13 residues. Germline V lookup: CDR1 SGHTA, CDR2 FQGNSA. The CDR3 region is CASSLDRANGYTF.

This chain's CDR3 is CASSEVGLRNEQFF. The genes are TRBV2 and TRBJ2-1; the D call of TRBD2 rests on TCRdb alone, since no DNA is present to check it. CDR1 is SNHLY and CDR2 is FYNNEI in the germline V gene. The CDR3 totals 14 residues.

This CDR3 reads CASSFSDRGASTYEQYF. V and J are TRBV5-1 and TRBJ2-7; TCRdb outputs TRBD1, but without DNA this stays unchecked. Germline values: CDR1 SGHRS, CDR2 YFSETQ. This CDR3 is 17 amino acids long.

J is TRBJ2-7 and V is TRBV12-3 or TRBV12-4; the TRBD1 assignment by TCRdb is unverifiable without DNA. CDR3 length: 16 residues. CDR3 protein: CASSWGTRSTSYEQYF.

The genes are TRBV20-1 and TRBJ1-1; TCRdb indicates TRBD1, and absent DNA this call remains unverified. This CDR3 is built from 14 residues. Germline V gene lookup returns CDR1 DFQATT and CDR2 SNEGSKA (reference sequence). CDR3 region: CSARIGRGSTEAFF.

V gene TRBV9 combines with J gene TRBJ2-3; absent DNA, TCRdb's TRBD2 call cannot be checked. Per the germline V gene, CDR1 is SGDLS and CDR2 is YYNGEE. This CDR3 region has 14 residues. The CDR3 sequence is CASSIGGRTDTQYF.

This rearrangement joins TRBV2 to TRBJ2-1; TCRdb reports TRBD1, a call that lacks DNA to check it against. The CDR3 extends over 14 amino acids. The germline gives CDR1 SNHLY, CDR2 FYNNEI. CDR3 sequence: CASRLQGPYNEQFF.

This chain uses TRBV20-1 with TRBJ2-3; absent DNA, TCRdb's TRBD1 call cannot be checked. CDR1 is DFQATT and CDR2 is SNEGSKA in the germline V gene (reference sequence). The CDR3 runs to 15 residues. The CDR3 spells CSAIRDRGSTDTQYF.

The chain carries TRBV3-1 and TRBJ2-7. Per the germline V gene, CDR1 is LGHDT and CDR2 is YNNKEL (reference sequence). This CDR3 region has 14 residues. The chain's CDR3 is CASSQDPGPYEQYF.

This chain connects TRBV20-1 to TRBJ1-4; TCRdb gives TRBD1 as the D gene, but with no DNA this cannot be confirmed. From germline, CDR1 is DFQATT and CDR2 SNEGSKA (reference sequence). This CDR3 comprises 15 residues. The CDR3: CSARTVKGSGEKLFF.

The V call is TRBV5-6, the J call TRBJ2-7; TCRdb calls TRBD2, which cannot be checked without DNA. The CDR3 spans 13 residues. Looked up from germline, CDR1 is SGHDT and CDR2 is YYEEEE. CDR3 in amino acids: CASSSLAGYEQYF.

V is TRBV18 and J is TRBJ1-2; there is no DNA to check the TCRdb D call of TRBD1. The CDR3 is 19 residues long. The germline gives CDR1 KGHSH, CDR2 LQKENI. CDR3 sequence: CASSPPVETGWPTNYGYTF. Full variable domain (missing parts from reference TRBV18 and TRBJ1-2): NAGVMQNPRHLVRRRGQEARLRCSPMKGHSHVYWYRQLPEEGLKFMVYLQKENIIDESGMPKERFSAEFPKEGPSILRIQQVVRGDSAAYFCASSPPVETGWPTNYGYTFGSGTRLTVV.

The gene calls are TRBV12-3 or TRBV12-4 and TRBJ2-1; the TCRdb D gene call, TRBD2, has no DNA to confirm it. CDR3 length: 14 residues. The CDR3 is CASSRGGVYNEQFF.

The chain joins TRBV13 to TRBJ1-2; the D gene TCRdb calls, TRBD1, cannot be checked with no DNA. CDR1 and CDR2 from the germline V gene are PRHDT and FYEKMQ (reference sequence). The length of the CDR3 is 18 residues. CDR3 loop: CASSLPTDRGGDNYGYTF.